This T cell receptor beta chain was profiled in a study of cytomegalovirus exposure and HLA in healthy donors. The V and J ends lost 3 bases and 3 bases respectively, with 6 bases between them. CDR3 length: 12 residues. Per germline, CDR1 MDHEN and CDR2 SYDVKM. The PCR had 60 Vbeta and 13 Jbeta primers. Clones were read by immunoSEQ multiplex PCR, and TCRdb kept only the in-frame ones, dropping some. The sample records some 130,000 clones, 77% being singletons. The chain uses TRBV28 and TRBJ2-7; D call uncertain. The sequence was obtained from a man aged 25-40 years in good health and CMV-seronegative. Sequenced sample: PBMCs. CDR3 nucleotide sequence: TGTGCCAGCAGTTTCTATAGCTACGAGCAGTACTTC. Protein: CASSFYSYEQYF.